Each of the 4 T cell receptor beta chains below was sequenced from the same sample in a study of blood T cell repertoires in COVID-19. Some clones are missing from TCRdb's copy, which holds only in-frame ones; the method was immunoSEQ multiplex PCR. The sample contains about 19,000 clones, 70% to 85% of which appear only once. The sequenced sample consisted of peripheral blood. All receptors derive from a human donor in a cohort sampled during active COVID-19.

This chain uses TRBV7-9 with TRBJ2-5, with 8 bases aligning to TRBD1. CDR1 and CDR2 from the germline V gene are SEHNR and FQNEAQ (reference sequence). The V segment lost 4 bases and the J segment 3 bases; nucleotides outside the gene matches: 7. The CDR3 totals 15 residues. The CDR3 DNA follows: TGTGCCAGCAGCTACGTCCCGGGACAGGAAGAGACCCAGTACTTC. This encodes CASSYVPGQEETQYF.

The rearrangement uses TRBV11-2 and TRBJ2-1; 14 nucleotides match TRBD2. After removal of 3 bases from V and 7 bases from J, the junction contained 8 bases not matched to a gene. Germline V CDR1 and CDR2: SGHAT, FQNNGV. There are 17 residues in the CDR3. CDR3 DNA sequence: TGTGCCAGCAGCTTGTACCCGGGACTAGCGGGAGCGAATGAGCAGTTCTTC. Its translation is CASSLYPGLAGANEQFF.

This chain connects TRBV27 to TRBJ1-2, with D possibly matching TRBD1 (5 bases). The germline V and J ends were trimmed by 4 bases and 8 bases, with 14 bases remaining between them. Germline lookup yields CDR1 MNHEY and CDR2 SMNVEV (reference sequence). The CDR3 spans 13 residues. DNA of the CDR3: TGTGCCAGCAGTTGGAGGGGAGGATACGGCTACACCTTC. It yields the protein CASSWRGGYGYTF.

This chain links TRBV28 with TRBJ1-5; D is unresolved. V dropped 3 bases and J dropped 6 bases, with 6 bases sitting between them. Germline V gene sequence: CDR1 MDHEN, CDR2 SYDVKM. The length of the CDR3 is 12 residues. The CDR3 nucleotides are TGTGCCAGCAGTTTCGGAGCTCAGCCCCAGCATTTT. Encoded protein: CASSFGAQPQHF.